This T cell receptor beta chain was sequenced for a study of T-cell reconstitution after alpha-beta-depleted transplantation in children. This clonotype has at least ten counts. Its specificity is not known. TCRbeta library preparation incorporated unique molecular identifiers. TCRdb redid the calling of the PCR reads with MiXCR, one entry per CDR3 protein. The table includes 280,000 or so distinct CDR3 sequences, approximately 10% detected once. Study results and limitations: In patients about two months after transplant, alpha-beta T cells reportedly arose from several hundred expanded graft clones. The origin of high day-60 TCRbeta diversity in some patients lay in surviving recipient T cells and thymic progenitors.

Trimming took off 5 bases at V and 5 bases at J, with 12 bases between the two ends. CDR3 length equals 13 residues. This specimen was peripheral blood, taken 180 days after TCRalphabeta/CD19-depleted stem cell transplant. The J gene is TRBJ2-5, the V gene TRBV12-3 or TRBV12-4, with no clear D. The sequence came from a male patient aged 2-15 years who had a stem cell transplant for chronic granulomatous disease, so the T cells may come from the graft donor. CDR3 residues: CASSGRAGETQYF. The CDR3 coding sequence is TGTGCCAGCAGTGGACGGGCTGGGGAGACCCAGTACTTC.